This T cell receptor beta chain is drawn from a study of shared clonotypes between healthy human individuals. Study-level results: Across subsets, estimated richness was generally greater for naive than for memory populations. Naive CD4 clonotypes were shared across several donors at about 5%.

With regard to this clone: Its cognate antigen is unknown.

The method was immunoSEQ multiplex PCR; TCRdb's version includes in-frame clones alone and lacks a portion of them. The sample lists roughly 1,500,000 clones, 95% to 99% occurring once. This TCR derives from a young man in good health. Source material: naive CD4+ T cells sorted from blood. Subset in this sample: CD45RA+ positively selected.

The DNA for the CDR3 is TGCGCCAGCACCGGGACAGGGCTTACCGGGGAGCTGTTTTTT. Residues: CASTGTGLTGELFF. The chain carries TRBV5-1 and TRBJ2-2, with 9 bases identical to TRBD1. In germline, CDR1 is SGHRS, CDR2 YFSETQ. After removal of 6 bases from V and 5 bases from J, the junction contained 5 bases not matched to a gene. The CDR3 sequence is 14 residues long.